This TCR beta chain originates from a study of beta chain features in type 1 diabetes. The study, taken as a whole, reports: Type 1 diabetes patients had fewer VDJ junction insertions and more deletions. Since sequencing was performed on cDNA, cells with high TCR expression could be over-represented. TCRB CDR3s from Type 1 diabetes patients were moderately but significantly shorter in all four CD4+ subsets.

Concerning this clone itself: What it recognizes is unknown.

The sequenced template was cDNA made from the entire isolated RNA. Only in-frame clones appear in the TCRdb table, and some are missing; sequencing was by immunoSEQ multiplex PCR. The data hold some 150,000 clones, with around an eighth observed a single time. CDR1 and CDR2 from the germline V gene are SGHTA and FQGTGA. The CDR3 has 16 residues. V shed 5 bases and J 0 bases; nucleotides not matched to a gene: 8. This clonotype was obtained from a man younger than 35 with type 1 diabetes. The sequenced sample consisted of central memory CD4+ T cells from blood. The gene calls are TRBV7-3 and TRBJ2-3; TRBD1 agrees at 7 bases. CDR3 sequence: CASSHSLQGSTDTQYF. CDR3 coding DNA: TGTGCCAGCAGCCATAGCCTACAGGGGAGCACAGATACGCAGTATTTT.